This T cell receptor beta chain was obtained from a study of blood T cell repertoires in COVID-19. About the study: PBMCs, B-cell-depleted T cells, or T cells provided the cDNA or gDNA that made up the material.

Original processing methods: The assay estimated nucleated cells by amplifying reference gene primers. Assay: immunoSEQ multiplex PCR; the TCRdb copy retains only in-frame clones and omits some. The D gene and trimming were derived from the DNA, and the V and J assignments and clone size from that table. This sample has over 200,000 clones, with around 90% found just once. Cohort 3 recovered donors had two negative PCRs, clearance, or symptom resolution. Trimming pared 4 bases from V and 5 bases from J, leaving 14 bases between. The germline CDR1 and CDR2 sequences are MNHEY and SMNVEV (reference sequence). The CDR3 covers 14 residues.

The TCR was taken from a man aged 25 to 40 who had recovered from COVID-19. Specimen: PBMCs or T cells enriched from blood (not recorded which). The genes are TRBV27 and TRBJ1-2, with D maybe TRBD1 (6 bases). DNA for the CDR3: TGTGCCAGCAGTTCGCCGGGACAAGATTATGGCTACACCTTC. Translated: CASSSPGQDYGYTF.